Presented here are 18 T cell receptor beta chains from one specimen sequenced in a study of blood T cell repertoires in COVID-19. The assay was immunoSEQ multiplex PCR, and TCRdb's table has in-frame clones only and misses some. This table has 250,000 to 300,000 clones, around 82% appearing once. The specimen sequenced was PBMCs or T cells enriched from blood (not recorded which). The receptor source for this set is a man between 45 and 60 years old who had recovered from COVID-19.

The chain is built from TRBV7-9 and TRBJ1-4; 8 bases agree with TRBD1. There are 16 residues in the CDR3. Per germline, CDR1 SEHNR and CDR2 FQNEAQ (reference sequence). J gave up 4 bases and V 3 bases, and 7 bases lay outside the gene matches. The CDR3 DNA is TGTGCCAGCAGCTTTTTAACAGGGGGACTTAATGAAAAACTGTTTTTT. This gives the protein CASSFLTGGLNEKLFF. The variable domain in full, completed from reference TRBV7-9 and TRBJ1-4, reads DTGVSQNPRHKITKRGQNVTFRCDPISEHNRLYWYRQTLGQGPEFLTYFQNEAQLEKSRLLSDRFSAERPKGSFSTLEIQRTEQGDSAMYLCASSFLTGGLNEKLFFGSGTQLSVL.

In DNA form, the CDR3 reads TGTGCCAGCAGCTTACGCCGAGGAGGGCGGGGGAGATTCGCAGATACGCAGTATTTT. Translated: CASSLRRGGRGRFADTQYF. V gene TRBV7-9 combines with J gene TRBJ2-3; 7 nucleotides line up with TRBD2. The CDR3 extends over 19 amino acids. The ends lost 2 bases at V and 4 bases at J; junction bases unmatched: 18. Germline V gene data show CDR1 as SEHNR and CDR2 as FQNEAQ (reference sequence).

In nucleotides, the CDR3 is TGTGCCAGCAGCTTCCGGGACAGGTCTTACAATGAGCAGTTCTTC. Amino acid sequence: CASSFRDRSYNEQFF. V and J are TRBV11-1 and TRBJ2-1, with 8 bases aligning to TRBD1. The CDR3 totals 15 residues. CDR1 and CDR2 from the germline V gene are SGHAT and FQDESV (reference sequence). The junction had 5 bases not matched to a gene; V was cut back by 3 bases and J by 4 bases.

The chain has TRBV5-1 and TRBJ2-2, with D tentatively TRBD1 (6 bases). V gave up 4 bases and J gave up 7 bases, with 14 bases separating them. In germline, CDR1 is SGHRS, CDR2 YFSETQ. CDR3 length: 14 amino acids. In DNA, the CDR3 is TGCGCCAGCAGCCCGCAACAGGGTCGCGGGGAGCTGTTTTTT. Translating gives CASSPQQGRGELFF.

The chain employs TRBV27 and TRBJ2-5, with 10 bases aligning to TRBD1. CDR3 size: 15 residues. After removal of 3 bases from V and 4 bases from J, the junction contained 5 bases not matched to a gene. Germline V gene sequence: CDR1 MNHEY, CDR2 SMNVEV (reference sequence). This chain's CDR3 is CASSFFRDRGETQYF. In DNA, the CDR3 is TGTGCCAGCAGTTTTTTTCGGGACAGGGGAGAGACCCAGTACTTC.

This clone came up a few times. The rearrangement links TRBV29-1 to TRBJ1-1, with D hard to call. Germline CDR1 and CDR2: SQVTM and ANQGSEA. This CDR3 has 13 amino acids. Trimming removed 7 bases from V and 0 bases from J, with 12 bases in between. CDR3 protein: CSAEQYLNTEAFF. CDR3 DNA: TGCAGCGCGGAACAGTACCTGAACACTGAAGCTTTCTTT.

This clone was seen only a few times. This rearrangement joins TRBV5-6 to TRBJ1-4, with D possibly TRBD1 on 5 matching bases. Germline CDR1 SGHDT, CDR2 YYEEEE. The length of the CDR3 is 17 residues. Trimming pared 4 bases from V and 4 bases from J, leaving 20 bases between. Here the CDR3 DNA reads TGTGCCAGCAGCCTTAGCTGGGGCCAAGTAAATAATGAAAAACTGTTTTTT. Its translation is CASSLSWGQVNNEKLFF.

Here the CDR3 reads CASSLEPAVEQYF. In DNA form, the CDR3 reads TGCGCCAGCAGCTTGGAACCGGCGGTCGAGCAGTACTTC. V is TRBV5-1 and J is TRBJ2-7; no reliable D call. Trimming cost V 0 bases and J 6 bases, with 10 bases left between them. CDR1 and CDR2 from the germline V gene are SGHRS and YFSETQ. The CDR3 is 13 residues long.

The CDR3 loop is CASSLRSGRDPYEQYF. The CDR3 bases are TGTGCCAGCAGCCTTCGTAGCGGGAGAGACCCCTACGAGCAGTACTTC. J is TRBJ2-7 and V is TRBV14; 9 positions match TRBD2. CDR3 length: 16 residues. With 4 bases clipped from V and 2 bases from J, the junction kept 9 bases outside the gene matches. CDR1 and CDR2 (germline): SGHDN, FVKESK.

In its sample, this clone was seen a few times. The rearrangement joins TRBV7-9 to TRBJ1-3, with 10 nucleotides matching TRBD1. The V gene's germline CDR1 is SEHNR and CDR2 FQNEAQ (reference sequence). The CDR3 has 15 residues. V was pared by 4 bases and J by 5 bases, with 5 bases of the junction left unmatched. CDR3 protein: CASSSGTGARNTIYF. The CDR3 DNA is TGTGCCAGCAGCTCCGGGACAGGGGCGAGAAACACCATATATTTT.

This clone was counted a single time. This chain uses TRBV7-9 with TRBJ1-1; D ambiguous. Trimming shortened V by 0 bases and J by 11 bases, and 13 bases separated the two germline ends. Germline V CDR1 and CDR2: SEHNR, FQNEAQ (reference sequence). The CDR3 loop spans 13 amino acids. The CDR3 nucleotides are TGTGCCAGCAGCTTAGCTGACCAGGTGGGTGCTTTCTTT. Protein sequence: CASSLADQVGAFF. Combining the CDR3 with reference TRBV7-9 and TRBJ1-1 gives the whole variable domain DTGVSQNPRHKITKRGQNVTFRCDPISEHNRLYWYRQTLGQGPEFLTYFQNEAQLEKSRLLSDRFSAERPKGSFSTLEIQRTEQGDSAMYLCASSLADQVGAFFGQGTRLTVV.

J is TRBJ2-7 and V is TRBV3-1 (or the pseudogene TRBV3-2); 13 bases fit TRBD2. V lost 1 base, J lost 4 bases, and 7 bases stayed unmatched. Per germline, CDR1 LGHDT and CDR2 YNNKEL (reference sequence). The CDR3 is 17 amino acids. CDR3 amino acids: CASSQARLAGGYYEQYF. CDR3 nucleotides: TGTGCCAGCAGCCAAGCCAGACTAGCGGGAGGTTATTACGAGCAGTACTTC.

This chain joins TRBV5-8 and TRBJ2-1, with TRBD2 matching 8 bases. The CDR3 sequence is 16 residues long. Germline V lookup: CDR1 SGHTS, CDR2 YDEGEE. Unmatched junction bases numbered 4, after V lost 1 base and J lost 1 base. CDR3 coding DNA: TGTGCCAGCAGCTTGAGGATAGCGGGGTCCTACAATGAGCAGTTCTTC. Protein product: CASSLRIAGSYNEQFF.

V gene TRBV5-4 combines with J gene TRBJ2-1; a possible D gene is TRBD1 (6 bases). The CDR3 has 15 amino acids. The V gene lost 7 bases and the J gene lost 3 bases, with 17 bases spanning the gap. Germline CDR1 and CDR2: SGHNT and YYREEE (reference sequence). The CDR3 DNA reads TGTGCCAGCCACCCAGGCCGGACAGACTACAATGAGCAGTTCTTC. As protein: CASHPGRTDYNEQFF.

V usage is TRBV5-4 and J usage is TRBJ2-3; 10 bases are a match to TRBD2. Trimming took 1 base from V and 2 from J; bases not matched to a gene: 4. Germline loops: CDR1 SGHNT, CDR2 YYREEE (reference sequence). The CDR3 contains 16 residues. CDR3 bases: TGTGCCAGCAGCTTGAGGCTAGCGGGGGCCACAGATACGCAGTATTTT. Protein sequence: CASSLRLAGATDTQYF. Variable domain in full (rest from reference TRBV5-4 and TRBJ2-3): ETGVTQSPTHLIKTRGQQVTLRCSSQSGHNTVSWYQQALGQGPQFIFQYYREEENGRGNFPPRFSGLQFPNYSSELNVNALELDDSALYLCASSLRLAGATDTQYFGPGTRLTVL.

The chain recombines TRBV11-3 with TRBJ2-1, with TRBD2 matching 10 bases. CDR3 length: 17 amino acids. V lost 0 bases to trimming and J lost 8 bases; unmatched junction nucleotides: 10. Germline CDR1 and CDR2: SGHNT and YENEEA. CDR3 nucleotide sequence: TGTGCCAGCAGCTTAGATCTGGAGCGGGGGGGCACCCATGAGCAGTTCTTC. Protein: CASSLDLERGGTHEQFF.

V and J are TRBV28 and TRBJ2-1; TRBD2 agrees at 10 bases. V trimming: 5 bases; J trimming: 6 bases; junction bases outside the gene matches: 10. Germline-derived CDR1 and CDR2 are MDHEN and SYDVKM. The CDR3 is 16 residues long. CDR3: CASSPPGAGGFNEQFF. CDR3 coding DNA: TGTGCCAGCAGTCCCCCTGGAGCGGGAGGGTTCAATGAGCAGTTCTTC. Full variable domain (outside the CDR3, taken from reference TRBV28 and TRBJ2-1): DVKVTQSSRYLVKRTGEKVFLECVQDMDHENMFWYRQDPGLGLRLIYFSYDVKMKEKGDIPEGYSVSREKKERFSLILESASTNQTSMYLCASSPPGAGGFNEQFFGPGTRLTVL.

The chain couples TRBV19 to TRBJ2-1; TRBD2 matches at 15 bases. CDR3 length: 15 amino acids. Germline values: CDR1 LNHDA, CDR2 SQIVND (reference sequence). The V gene end was trimmed by 9 bases and the J gene end by 5 bases; junction bases not matched to a gene: 5. The CDR3: CARPGLAGGHNEQFF. The CDR3 DNA is TGTGCCAGACCAGGACTAGCGGGGGGGCACAATGAGCAGTTCTTC.